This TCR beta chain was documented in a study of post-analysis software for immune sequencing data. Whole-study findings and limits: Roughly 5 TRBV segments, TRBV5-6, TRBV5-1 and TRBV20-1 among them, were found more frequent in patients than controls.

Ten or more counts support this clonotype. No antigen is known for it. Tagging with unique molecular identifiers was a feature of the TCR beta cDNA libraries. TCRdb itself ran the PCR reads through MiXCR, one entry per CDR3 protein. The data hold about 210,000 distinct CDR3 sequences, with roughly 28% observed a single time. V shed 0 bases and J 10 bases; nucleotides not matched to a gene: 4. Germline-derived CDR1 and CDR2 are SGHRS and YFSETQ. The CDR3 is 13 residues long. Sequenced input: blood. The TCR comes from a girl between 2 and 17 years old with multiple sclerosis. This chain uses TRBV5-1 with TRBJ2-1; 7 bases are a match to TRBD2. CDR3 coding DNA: TGCGCCAGCAGCTTGGACCTAGCGGCGGAGCAGTTCTTC. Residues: CASSLDLAAEQFF.